This T cell receptor beta chain emerged from a study of blood T cell repertoires in COVID-19. Sequencing used immunoSEQ multiplex PCR; TCRdb keeps in-frame clones, though not all of them. Of roughly 240,000 clones listed, 86% are singletons. Sequencing was carried out using peripheral blood. This TCR derives from an elderly woman with COVID-19, enrolled during active disease.

This CDR3 is CASSQDFGLAGGQETQYF. The CDR3 DNA reads as TGTGCCAGCAGCCAAGATTTTGGGCTAGCGGGGGGGCAGGAGACCCAGTACTTC. V and J are TRBV4-2 and TRBJ2-5; 12 bases line up with TRBD2. CDR1 is LGHNA, CDR2 YNFKEQ, per germline. Trimming cost V 0 bases and J 5 bases; bases outside gene matches: 10. The CDR3 extends over 18 amino acids.